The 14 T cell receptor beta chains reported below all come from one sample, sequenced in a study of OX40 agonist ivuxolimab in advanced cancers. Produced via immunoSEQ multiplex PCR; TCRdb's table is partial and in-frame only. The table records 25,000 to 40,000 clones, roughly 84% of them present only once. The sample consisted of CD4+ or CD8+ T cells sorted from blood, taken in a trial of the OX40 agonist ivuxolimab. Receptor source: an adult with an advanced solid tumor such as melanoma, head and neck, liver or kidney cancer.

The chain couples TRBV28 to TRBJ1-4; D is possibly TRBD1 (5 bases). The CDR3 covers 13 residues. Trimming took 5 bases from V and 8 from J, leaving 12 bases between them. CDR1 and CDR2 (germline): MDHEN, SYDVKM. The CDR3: CASSPPGREKLFF. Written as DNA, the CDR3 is TGTGCCAGCAGTCCCCCAGGGCGGGAAAAACTGTTTTTT. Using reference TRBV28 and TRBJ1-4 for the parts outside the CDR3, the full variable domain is DVKVTQSSRYLVKRTGEKVFLECVQDMDHENMFWYRQDPGLGLRLIYFSYDVKMKEKGDIPEGYSVSREKKERFSLILESASTNQTSMYLCASSPPGREKLFFGSGTQLSVL.

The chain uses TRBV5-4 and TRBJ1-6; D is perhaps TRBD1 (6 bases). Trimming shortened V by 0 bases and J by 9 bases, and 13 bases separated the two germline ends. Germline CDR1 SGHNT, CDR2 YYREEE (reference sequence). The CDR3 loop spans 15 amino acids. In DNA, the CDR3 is TGTGCCAGCAGCTTGGGGCAGGGGTACGGTTCACCCCTCCACTTT. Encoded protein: CASSLGQGYGSPLHF.

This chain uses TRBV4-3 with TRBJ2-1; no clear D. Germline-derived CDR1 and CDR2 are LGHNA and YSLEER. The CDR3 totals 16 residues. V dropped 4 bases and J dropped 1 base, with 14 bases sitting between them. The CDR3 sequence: CASSRREERSYNEQFF. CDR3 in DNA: TGCGCCAGCAGCCGAAGAGAGGAACGGTCCTACAATGAGCAGTTCTTC.

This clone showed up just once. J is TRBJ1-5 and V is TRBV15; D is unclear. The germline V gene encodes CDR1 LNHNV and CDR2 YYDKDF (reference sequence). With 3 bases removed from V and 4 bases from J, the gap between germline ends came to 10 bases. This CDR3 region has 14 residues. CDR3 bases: TGTGCCACCAGCAGGTGGAAAGGAAATCAGCCCCAGCATTTT. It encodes CATSRWKGNQPQHF.

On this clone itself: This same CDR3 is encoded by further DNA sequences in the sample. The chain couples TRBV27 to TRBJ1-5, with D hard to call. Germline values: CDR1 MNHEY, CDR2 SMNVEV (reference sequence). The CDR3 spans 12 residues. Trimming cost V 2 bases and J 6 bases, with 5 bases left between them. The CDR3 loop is CASSLGGQPQHF. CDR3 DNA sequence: TGTGCCAGCAGTTTAGGCGGTCAGCCCCAGCATTTT.

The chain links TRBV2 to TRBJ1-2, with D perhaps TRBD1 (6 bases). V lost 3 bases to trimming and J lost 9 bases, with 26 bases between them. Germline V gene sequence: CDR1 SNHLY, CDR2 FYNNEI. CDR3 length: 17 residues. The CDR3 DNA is TGTGCCAGCAGTGATAGAAAATACAGGGACCCCCTTGGGAGCTACACCTTC. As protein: CASSDRKYRDPLGSYTF. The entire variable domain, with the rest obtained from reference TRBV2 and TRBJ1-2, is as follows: EPEVTQTPSHQVTQMGQEVILRCVPISNHLYFYWYRQILGQKVEFLVSFYNNEISEKSEIFDDQFSVERPDGSNFTLKIRSTKLEDSAMYFCASSDRKYRDPLGSYTFGSGTRLTVV.

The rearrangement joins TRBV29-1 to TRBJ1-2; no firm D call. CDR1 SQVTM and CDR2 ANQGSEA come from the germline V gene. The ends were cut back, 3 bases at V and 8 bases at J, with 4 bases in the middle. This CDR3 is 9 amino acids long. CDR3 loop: CSVESGYTF. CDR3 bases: TGCAGCGTTGAGAGCGGCTACACCTTC.

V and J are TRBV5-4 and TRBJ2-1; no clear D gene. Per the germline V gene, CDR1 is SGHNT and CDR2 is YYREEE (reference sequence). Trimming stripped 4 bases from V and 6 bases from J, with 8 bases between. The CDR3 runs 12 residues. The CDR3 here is CASSPRPNEQFF. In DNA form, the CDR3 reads TGTGCCAGCAGCCCTCGACCCAATGAGCAGTTCTTC.

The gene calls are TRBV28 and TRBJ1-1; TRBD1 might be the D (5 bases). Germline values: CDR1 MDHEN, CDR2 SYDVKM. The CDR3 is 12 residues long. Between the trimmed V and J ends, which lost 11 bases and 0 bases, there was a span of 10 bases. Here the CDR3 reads CAAGELNTEAFF. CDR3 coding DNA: TGTGCCGCGGGGGAGTTGAACACTGAAGCTTTCTTT.

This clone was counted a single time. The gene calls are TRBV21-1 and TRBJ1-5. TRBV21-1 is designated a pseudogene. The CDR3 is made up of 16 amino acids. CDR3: CASSSQGGGDNQPQHF. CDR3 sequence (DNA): TGTGCCAGCAGCTCACAGGGAGGTGGGGACAATCAGCCCCAGCATTTT.

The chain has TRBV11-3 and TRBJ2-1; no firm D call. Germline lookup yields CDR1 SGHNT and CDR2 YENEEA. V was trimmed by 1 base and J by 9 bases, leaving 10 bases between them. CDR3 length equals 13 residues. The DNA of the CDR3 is TGTGCCAGCAGCTTAGGGAGAGCTAGTGAGCAGTTCTTC. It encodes CASSLGRASEQFF.

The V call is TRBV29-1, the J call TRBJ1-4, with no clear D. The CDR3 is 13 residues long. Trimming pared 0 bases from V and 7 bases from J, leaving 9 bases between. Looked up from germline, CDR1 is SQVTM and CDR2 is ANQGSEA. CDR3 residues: CSVEEGYGEKLFF. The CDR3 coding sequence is TGCAGCGTTGAAGAGGGGTACGGTGAAAAACTGTTTTTT. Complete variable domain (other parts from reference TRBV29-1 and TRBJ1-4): SAVISQKPSRDICQRGTSLTIQCQVDSQVTMMFWYRQQPGQSLTLIATANQGSEATYESGFVIDKFPISRPNLTFSTLTVSNMSPEDSSIYLCSVEEGYGEKLFFGSGTQLSVL.

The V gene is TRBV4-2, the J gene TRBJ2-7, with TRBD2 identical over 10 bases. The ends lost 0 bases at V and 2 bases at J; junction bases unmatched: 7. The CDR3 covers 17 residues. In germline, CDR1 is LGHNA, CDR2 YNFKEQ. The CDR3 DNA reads TGTGCCAGCAGCCAAGAGGCTAGCGGGAGCCCCACCTACGAGCAGTACTTC. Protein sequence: CASSQEASGSPTYEQYF.

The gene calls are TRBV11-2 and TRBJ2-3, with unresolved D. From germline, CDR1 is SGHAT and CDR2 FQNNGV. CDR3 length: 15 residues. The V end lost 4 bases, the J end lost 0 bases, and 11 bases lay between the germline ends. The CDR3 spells CASSSGAASTDTQYF. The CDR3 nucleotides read TGTGCCAGCAGCTCAGGTGCGGCTAGCACAGATACGCAGTATTTT.